The 5 T cell receptor beta chains below come from one sample, sequenced in a study of T cell changes during pregnancy in multiple sclerosis. This table comes from immunoSEQ multiplex PCR, and its TCRdb copy is limited to in-frame clones, with some not included. The sample has 50,000 or so clones, about 90% seen once. Sample: CD4+ T cells from peripheral blood mononuclear cells, taken after pregnancy. These receptors originate from a female donor in good health, enrolled as a control in a pregnancy study.

This clone was seen once. The chain is built from TRBV5-1 and TRBJ1-1; TRBD1 agrees at 8 bases. Trimming at V came to 1 base and at J to 2 bases, leaving 10 bases not matched to a gene. Germline CDR1 and CDR2: SGHRS and YFSETQ. The CDR3 runs 17 residues. The CDR3 DNA is TGCGCCAGCAGCTTGTTATCTACCAGGGGGCCAAACACTGAAGCTTTCTTT. Translation gives CASSLLSTRGPNTEAFF.

J is TRBJ1-5 and V is TRBV6-6; maybe TRBD1 (6 bases). Germline V lookup: CDR1 MNHNY, CDR2 SVGAGI (reference sequence). Trimming pared 4 bases from V and 2 bases from J, leaving 9 bases between. This CDR3 has 14 residues. In DNA, the CDR3 is TGTGCCAGCAGTTGGGCAGGGGGCAATCAGCCCCAGCATTTT. It specifies CASSWAGGNQPQHF.

The J gene is TRBJ2-1, the V gene TRBV4-1, with 16 bases that match TRBD2. The germline V gene encodes CDR1 MGHRA and CDR2 YSYEKL. V lost 3 bases to trimming and J lost 5 bases; unmatched junction nucleotides: 7. The CDR3 has 18 amino acids. Here the CDR3 DNA reads TGCGCCAGCAGCCAGGGACTAGCGGGGGGGAACAAGAACAATGAGCAGTTCTTC. Encoded protein: CASSQGLAGGNKNNEQFF.

This chain connects TRBV2 to TRBJ2-5; no clear D gene. The CDR3 consists of 13 residues. Germline V gene data show CDR1 as SNHLY and CDR2 as FYNNEI. V lost 2 bases to trimming and J lost 7 bases, with 11 bases between them. This CDR3 reads CASSEFGVGTQYF. The CDR3 DNA follows: TGTGCCAGCAGTGAATTCGGAGTTGGGACCCAGTACTTC.

The chain uses TRBV7-9 and TRBJ2-7, with unresolved D. The CDR3 contains 14 residues. Per the germline V gene, CDR1 is SEHNR and CDR2 is FQNEAQ (reference sequence). Between the trimmed V and J ends, which lost 1 base and 2 bases, there was a span of 9 bases. CDR3 region: CASSLGGSAYEQYF. The CDR3 DNA reads TGTGCCAGCAGCTTAGGTGGCAGTGCCTACGAGCAGTACTTC.